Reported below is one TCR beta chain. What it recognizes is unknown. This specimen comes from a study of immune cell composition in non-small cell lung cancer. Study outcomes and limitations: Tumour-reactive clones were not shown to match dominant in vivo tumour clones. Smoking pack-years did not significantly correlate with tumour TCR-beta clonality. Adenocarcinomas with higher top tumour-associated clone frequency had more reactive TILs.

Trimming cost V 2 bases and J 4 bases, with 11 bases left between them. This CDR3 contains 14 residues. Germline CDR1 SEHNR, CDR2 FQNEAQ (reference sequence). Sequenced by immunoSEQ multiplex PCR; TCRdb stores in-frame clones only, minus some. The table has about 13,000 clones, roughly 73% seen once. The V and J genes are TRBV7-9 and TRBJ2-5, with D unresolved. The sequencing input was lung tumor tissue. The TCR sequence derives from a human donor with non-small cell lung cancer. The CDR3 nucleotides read TGTGCCAGCAGCTTAATTAGACGCGGAGAGACCCAGTACTTC. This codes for CASSLIRRGETQYF.